A selection of T cell receptor beta chains follows, all from one sample in a study of blood T cell repertoires in COVID-19. Some clones are missing from TCRdb's copy, which holds only in-frame ones; the method was immunoSEQ multiplex PCR. The profile shows around 81,000 clones, around 80% of them singletons. Material for sequencing was peripheral blood. These receptors were taken from a human donor in a cohort sampled during active COVID-19. Each CDR3 is given with its conserved first and last residue. Fields, in order: V gene, CDR3 length, D gene, clone size, J gene, CDR3 DNA, CDR3 protein. D genes are given only for firm matches. Only part of the rows carry a size: once, few, many, or a class if the clone is expanded.

TRBV28	15	TRBD2	-	TRBJ2-7	TGTGCCAGCAGTTACCCAGCGGGAGCGACCTACGAGCAGTACTTC	CASSYPAGATYEQYF
TRBV10-3	14	TRBD1	-	TRBJ2-6	TGTGCCAATAGGGACAGCTCTGGGGCCAACGTCTTGACTTTC	CANRDSSGANVLTF
TRBV4-2	15	TRBD1	-	TRBJ1-2	TGTGCCAGCAGCCAAGCTTCGGGACAGGGGAAGGGCTACACCTTC	CASSQASGQGKGYTF
TRBV14	17	TRBD1	-	TRBJ1-2	TGTGCCAGCAGCCAAGCCAGGGGGCTGATTGGGAACTATGGCTACACCTTC	CASSQARGLIGNYGYTF
TRBV28	14	TRBD1	-	TRBJ1-4	TGTGCCAGCAGCTTAGGGGGCGAGCATGAAAAACTGTTTTTT	CASSLGGEHEKLFF
TRBV19	14	TRBD1	-	TRBJ1-5	TGTGCCAGTACGGACAGGGGGCGCCGCCAGCCCCAGCATTTT	CASTDRGRRQPQHF
TRBV30	11	-	-	TRBJ1-1	TGTGCCTGGGGTCTCGGGGCTGAAGCTTTCTTT	CAWGLGAEAFF
TRBV18	15	TRBD2	-	TRBJ2-1	TGTGCCAGCTCACCAGGACTAGCGGGCCTACTGAGGCAGTTCTTC	CASSPGLAGLLRQFF
TRBV4-3	18	TRBD2	-	TRBJ2-3	TGCGCCAGCAGCCACCGACTAGCGAGCGTAAAGTTCACAGATACGCAGTATTTT	CASSHRLASVKFTDTQYF
TRBV6-6	15	TRBD1	few	TRBJ2-7	TGTGCCAGCAGTACAGGGACAGGGGGGACCTACGAGCAGTACTTC	CASSTGTGGTYEQYF
TRBV6-5	12	-	-	TRBJ2-3	TGTGCCAGCGCCCTATCCACAGATACGCAGTATTTT	CASALSTDTQYF
TRBV5-5	16	-	-	TRBJ2-3	TGTGCCAGCAGCTTGGCCGGGGGTGGGCTGGCAGATACGCAGTATTTT	CASSLAGGGLADTQYF
TRBV5-1	15	TRBD2	-	TRBJ2-7	TGCGCCAGCAGCTTACGGACTAGCGGTACCTACGAGCAGTACTTC	CASSLRTSGTYEQYF
TRBV19	15	TRBD2	-	TRBJ2-1	TGTGCCAGTAGTAGGGAGCGGGAGAGTTTCAATGAGCAGTTCTTC	CASSRERESFNEQFF
TRBV6-2/TRBV6-3	13	-	-	TRBJ1-1	TGTGCCAGCAGTTTCGCCGGGAACACTGAAGCTTTCTTT	CASSFAGNTEAFF
TRBV18	13	-	few	TRBJ2-7	TGTGCCAGCTCACGAGGAGGGACCTACGAGCAGTACTTC	CASSRGGTYEQYF
TRBV3-1/TRBV3-2	15	TRBD1	-	TRBJ1-2	TGTGCCAGCAGCCCAACCGGGGCTCGGACAGGTGGCTACACCTTC	CASSPTGARTGGYTF
TRBV7-3	11	-	-	TRBJ2-3	TGTGCCAGCAGCTTTAAAGATACGCAGTATTTT	CASSFKDTQYF
TRBV7-2	16	TRBD2	-	TRBJ2-1	TGTGCCAGCAGCCCTCCTGGACTAGCGGGATTCGCTGAGCAGTTCTTC	CASSPPGLAGFAEQFF
TRBV7-3	15	TRBD2	-	TRBJ2-1	TGTGCCAGCAGCCGCTCGGGGACTAAATACAATGAGCAGTTCTTC	CASSRSGTKYNEQFF
TRBV7-9	15	-	-	TRBJ2-3	TGTGCCAGCAGCTCGTATGGTACTAGCACAGATACGCAGTATTTT	CASSSYGTSTDTQYF
TRBV6-5	14	TRBD1	-	TRBJ1-2	TGTGCCAGCAGTTACCGACAGGGGCCCTATGGCTACACCTTC	CASSYRQGPYGYTF
TRBV7-8	15	TRBD1	-	TRBJ1-1	TGTGCCAGCAGCCCCCGGGACAGGGGCAGCGCTGAAGCTTTCTTT	CASSPRDRGSAEAFF
TRBV7-2	16	TRBD2	-	TRBJ2-7	TGTGCCAGCAGCAGAAGAGCGGGGGAGAGCTCCTACGAGCAGTACTTC	CASSRRAGESSYEQYF
TRBV19	14	-	-	TRBJ1-4	TGTGCCAGTAGTAACCGGGAAGGGAATGAAAAACTGTTTTTT	CASSNREGNEKLFF
TRBV14	15	-	-	TRBJ2-6	TGTGCCAGCAGCCAAGGGGCGCTTGGGGCCAACGTCCTGACTTTC	CASSQGALGANVLTF
TRBV5-8	14	TRBD1	-	TRBJ2-2	TGTGCCGCTTGGGGACAGTTTAGGTCCGGGGAGCTGTTTTTT	CAAWGQFRSGELFF
TRBV11-1	12	-	few	TRBJ2-7	TGTGCCAGCAGCTCGCACGGGGACGAGCAGTACTTC	CASSSHGDEQYF
TRBV4-2	17	TRBD1	-	TRBJ2-2	TGTGCCAGCAGCCAAGACCCGGGACAGGGGTTAACCGGGGAGCTGTTTTTT	CASSQDPGQGLTGELFF
TRBV2	17	TRBD2	-	TRBJ2-1	TGTGCCAGCAGGAGGACTAGCGGGGGGGTCTCATACAATGAGCAGTTCTTC	CASRRTSGGVSYNEQFF
TRBV14	11	-	-	TRBJ2-1	TGTGCCAGCAGCCAGGGAGTTCGGCAGTTCTTC	CASSQGVRQFF
TRBV28	17	-	-	TRBJ2-1	TGTGCCAGCAGTTCCAATGGGGCCACAATTCTCGGCGGTGAGCAGTTCTTC	CASSSNGATILGGEQFF
TRBV19	14	-	-	TRBJ1-5	TGTGCCAGTAGTATCAGCGGGGTCAATCAGCCCCAGCATTTT	CASSISGVNQPQHF
TRBV28	16	-	-	TRBJ2-6	TGTGCCAGCAGTTTACGGGGAATATCTGGGGCCAACGTCCTGACTTTC	CASSLRGISGANVLTF
TRBV12-5	16	TRBD1	-	TRBJ1-1	TGTGCTAGTGGTTTGGGGACTCCCCAGGGGGAAACTGAAGCTTTCTTT	CASGLGTPQGETEAFF
TRBV6-2/TRBV6-3	14	-	once	TRBJ1-1	TGTGCCAGCAGTTACTTGGGGGGTCGGACTGAAGCTTTCTTT	CASSYLGGRTEAFF
TRBV7-6	19	TRBD1	-	TRBJ1-6	TGTGCCAGCAGCTTAACAGATCCGGGACAGGGCTCCTATAATTCACCCCTCCACTTT	CASSLTDPGQGSYNSPLHF
TRBV7-2	14	-	few	TRBJ2-3	TGTGCCAGCAGCCCTTCTCATACTGCAGATACGCAGTATTTT	CASSPSHTADTQYF
TRBV5-1	14	TRBD1	-	TRBJ1-1	TGCGCCAGCAGACCGGGACAGATGAACACTGAAGCTTTCTTT	CASRPGQMNTEAFF
TRBV7-9	12	-	-	TRBJ2-7	TGTGCCAGCAGCTTACAGGTTTCCGAGCAGTACTTC	CASSLQVSEQYF
TRBV27	17	TRBD1	-	TRBJ2-7	TGTGCCAGCAGCTCCGTCCCATTGACAGGGAGAATCCACGAGCAGTACTTC	CASSSVPLTGRIHEQYF
TRBV7-3	13	TRBD2	-	TRBJ2-5	TGTGCCAGCAGCCAGGGAGCGGGGGAGACCCAGTACTTC	CASSQGAGETQYF
TRBV5-4	13	-	once	TRBJ1-1	TGTGCCAGCAGCTTGACAGGGCTCGCTGAAGCTTTCTTT	CASSLTGLAEAFF
TRBV7-2	15	-	-	TRBJ1-1	TGTGCCAGCAGCCTACCCGGGGTGAAGGGCACTGAAGCTTTCTTT	CASSLPGVKGTEAFF
TRBV19	14	TRBD1	-	TRBJ1-1	TGTGCCAGTAGTTGGGACAGGGTGAACACTGAAGCTTTCTTT	CASSWDRVNTEAFF
TRBV5-1	14	-	few	TRBJ1-1	TGCGCCAGCAGCTTGTGGGGCCGGGACACTGAAGCTTTCTTT	CASSLWGRDTEAFF
TRBV4-3	15	-	-	TRBJ1-6	TGCGCCAGCAGCCAAGATCGAACAGGGAATTCACCCCTCCACTTT	CASSQDRTGNSPLHF
TRBV30	14	-	-	TRBJ1-1	TGTGCCTGGAAGTCACAGGGCACTACCACTGAAGCTTTCTTT	CAWKSQGTTTEAFF
TRBV7-3	18	-	-	TRBJ2-6	TGTGCCAGCAGTCTGAGGGGGATTGGGACCTCTGGGGCCAACGTCCTGACTTTC	CASSLRGIGTSGANVLTF
TRBV28	15	-	once	TRBJ2-7	TGTGCCAGCAGCCCTTCGGGGATTGTCTCCTACGAGCAGTACTTC	CASSPSGIVSYEQYF
TRBV7-2	19	-	-	TRBJ2-6	TGTGCCAGCAGCTTAGCGCCGGGTGGAGTAGGCTCTGGGGCCAACGTCCTGACTTTC	CASSLAPGGVGSGANVLTF
TRBV11-3	17	TRBD1	-	TRBJ2-1	TGTGCCAGCAGCCCCACCAGGGGGCCGTCTTTTTACAATGAGCAGTTCTTC	CASSPTRGPSFYNEQFF
TRBV11-2	16	TRBD1	-	TRBJ1-1	TGTGCCAGCAGCGCAGGACAGGGGAGAGTGAACACTGAAGCTTTCTTT	CASSAGQGRVNTEAFF
TRBV3-1/TRBV3-2	14	-	-	TRBJ1-3	TGTGCCAGCAGCCCAACTTGGTCTGGAAACACCATATATTTT	CASSPTWSGNTIYF
TRBV7-3	15	TRBD1	few	TRBJ2-5	TGTGCCAGCAGCCCGGACAGGGGTGGAGGGGAGACCCAGTACTTC	CASSPDRGGGETQYF
TRBV4-3	15	TRBD1	once	TRBJ2-3	TGCGCCAGCAGCCTAACCGGGACAGGGGTGGATACGCAGTATTTT	CASSLTGTGVDTQYF
TRBV6-6	13	-	-	TRBJ2-3	TGTGCCAGCATCTCAGACGGGACAGATACGCAGTATTTT	CASISDGTDTQYF
TRBV3-1/TRBV3-2	16	-	-	TRBJ1-3	TGTGCCAGCAGCCAAGATGTTTCAGGGACTGGAAACACCATATATTTT	CASSQDVSGTGNTIYF
TRBV9	16	TRBD2	-	TRBJ2-1	TGTGCCAGCAGCCCGCCTAGCGGGAGGAAGGGCAATGAGCAGTTCTTC	CASSPPSGRKGNEQFF